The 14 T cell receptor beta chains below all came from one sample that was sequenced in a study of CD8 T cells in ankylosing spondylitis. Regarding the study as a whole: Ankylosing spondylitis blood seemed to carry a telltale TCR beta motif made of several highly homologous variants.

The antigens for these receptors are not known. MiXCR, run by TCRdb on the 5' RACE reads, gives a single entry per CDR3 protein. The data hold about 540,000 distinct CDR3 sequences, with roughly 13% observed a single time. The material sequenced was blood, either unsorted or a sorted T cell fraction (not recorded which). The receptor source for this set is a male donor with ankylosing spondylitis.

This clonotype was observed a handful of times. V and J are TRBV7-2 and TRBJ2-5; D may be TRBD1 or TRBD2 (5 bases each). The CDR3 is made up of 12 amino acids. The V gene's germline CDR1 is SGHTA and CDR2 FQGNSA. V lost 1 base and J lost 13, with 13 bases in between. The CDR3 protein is CASSLVLGPAYF. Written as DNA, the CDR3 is TGTGCCAGCAGCTTAGTTCTGGGACCAGCGTACTTC.

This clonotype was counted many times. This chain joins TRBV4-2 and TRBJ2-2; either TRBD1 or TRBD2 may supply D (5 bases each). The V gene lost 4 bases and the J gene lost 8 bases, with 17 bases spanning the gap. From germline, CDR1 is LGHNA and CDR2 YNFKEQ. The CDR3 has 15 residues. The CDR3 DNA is TGTGCCAGCAGCCCCCGGGACCCCCCGGAAGGGGAGCTGTTTTTT. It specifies CASSPRDPPEGELFF.

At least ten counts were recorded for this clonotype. CDR3 amino acids: CASSLGDSTDTQYF. The CDR3 coding sequence is TGCGCCAGCAGCTTGGGGGACAGCACAGATACGCAGTATTTT. The V and J genes are TRBV5-1 and TRBJ2-3; D tentatively reads TRBD1 or TRBD2 (5 bases each). Trimming took off 0 bases at V and 0 bases at J, with 5 bases between the two ends. Germline loops: CDR1 SGHRS, CDR2 YFSETQ. CDR3 length: 14 amino acids.

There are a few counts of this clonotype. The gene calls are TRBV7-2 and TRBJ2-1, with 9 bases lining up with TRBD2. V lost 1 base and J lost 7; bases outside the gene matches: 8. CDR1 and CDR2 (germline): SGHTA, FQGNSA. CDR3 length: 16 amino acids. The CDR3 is CASSLEGTAGGNEQFF. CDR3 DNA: TGTGCCAGCAGCTTAGAGGGCACTGCGGGAGGGAATGAGCAGTTCTTC.

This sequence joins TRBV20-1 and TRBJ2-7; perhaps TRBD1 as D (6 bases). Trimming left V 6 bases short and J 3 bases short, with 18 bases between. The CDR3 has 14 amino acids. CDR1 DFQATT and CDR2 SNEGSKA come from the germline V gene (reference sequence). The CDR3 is CSALVGTRYYEQYF. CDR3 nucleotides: TGCAGTGCGTTAGTCGGGACACGATACTACGAGCAGTACTTC.

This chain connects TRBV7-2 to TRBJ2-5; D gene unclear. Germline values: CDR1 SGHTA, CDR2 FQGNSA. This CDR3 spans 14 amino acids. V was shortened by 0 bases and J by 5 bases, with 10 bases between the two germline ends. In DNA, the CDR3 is TGTGCCAGCAGCTTAGCGCTGGCGCCGGAGACCCAGTACTTC. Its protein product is CASSLALAPETQYF.

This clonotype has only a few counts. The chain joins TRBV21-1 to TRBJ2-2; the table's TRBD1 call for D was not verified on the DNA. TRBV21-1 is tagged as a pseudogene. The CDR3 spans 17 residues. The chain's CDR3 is CASSKEQGQGATGELFF. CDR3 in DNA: TGTGCCAGCAGCAAAGAACAGGGACAGGGGGCGACCGGGGAGCTGTTTTTT.

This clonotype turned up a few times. The CDR3, as DNA: TGCAGCGTTGAGCGCCCTGGGGCCAACGTCCTGACTTTC. The encoded protein is CSVERPGANVLTF. The J gene is TRBJ2-6, the V gene TRBV29-1; D unclear. CDR1 and CDR2 from the germline V gene are SQVTM and ANQGSEA. V gave up 3 bases and J gave up 2 bases, with 5 bases separating them. This CDR3 region has 13 residues.

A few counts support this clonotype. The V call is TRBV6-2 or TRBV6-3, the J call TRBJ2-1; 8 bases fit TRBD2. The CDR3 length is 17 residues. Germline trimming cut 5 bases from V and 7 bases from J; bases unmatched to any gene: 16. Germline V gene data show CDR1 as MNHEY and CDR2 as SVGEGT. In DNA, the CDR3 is TGTGCCAGCAGTCCCGCAGGGACGGGAGGGTTGACGAATGAGCAGTTCTTC. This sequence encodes CASSPAGTGGLTNEQFF.

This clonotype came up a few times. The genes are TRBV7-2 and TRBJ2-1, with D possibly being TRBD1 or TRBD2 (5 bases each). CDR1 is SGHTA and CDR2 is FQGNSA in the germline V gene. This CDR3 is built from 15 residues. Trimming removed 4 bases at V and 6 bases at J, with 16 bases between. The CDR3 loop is CASSYNGAPSNEQFF. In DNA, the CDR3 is TGTGCCAGCAGCTATAACGGGGCCCCATCCAATGAGCAGTTCTTC.

CDR3 amino acids: CASSFGREVTDTQYF. The CDR3 nucleotides read TGTGCCAGCAGCTTCGGGCGGGAAGTCACAGATACGCAGTATTTT. The chain uses TRBV11-3 and TRBJ2-3; a weak D match, TRBD2 (6 bases). There are 15 residues in the CDR3. V gave up 3 bases and J gave up 2 bases, with 12 bases separating them. Germline V gene sequence: CDR1 SGHNT, CDR2 YENEEA.

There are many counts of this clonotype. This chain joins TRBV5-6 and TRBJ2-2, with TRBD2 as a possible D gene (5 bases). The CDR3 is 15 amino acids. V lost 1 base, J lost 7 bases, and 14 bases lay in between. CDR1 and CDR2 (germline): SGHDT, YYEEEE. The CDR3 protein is CASSLPGNYGGELFF. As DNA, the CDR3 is TGTGCCAGCAGCTTGCCGGGAAATTATGGCGGGGAGCTGTTTTTT. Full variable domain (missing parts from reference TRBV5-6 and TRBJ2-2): DAGVTQSPTHLIKTRGQQVTLRCSPKSGHDTVSWYQQALGQGPQFIFQYYEEEERQRGNFPDRFSGHQFPNYSSELNVNALLLGDSALYLCASSLPGNYGGELFFGEGSRLTVL.

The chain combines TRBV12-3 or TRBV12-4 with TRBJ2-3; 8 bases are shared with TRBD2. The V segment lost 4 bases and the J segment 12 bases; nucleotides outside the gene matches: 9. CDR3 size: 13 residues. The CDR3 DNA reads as TGTGCCAGCAGTTACGGGGCAGGGACTAGTCAGTATTTT. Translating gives CASSYGAGTSQYF.

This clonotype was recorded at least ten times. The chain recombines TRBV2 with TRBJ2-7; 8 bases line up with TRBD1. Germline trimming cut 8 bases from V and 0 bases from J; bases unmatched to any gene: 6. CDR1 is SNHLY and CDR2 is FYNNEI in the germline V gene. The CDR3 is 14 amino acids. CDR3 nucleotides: TGTGCCAGCCTTCGCAGGGGGCCCTCCTACGAGCAGTACTTC. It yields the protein CASLRRGPSYEQYF.